The 7 T cell receptor beta chains reported below all come from one sample, sequenced in a study of OX40 agonist ivuxolimab in advanced cancers. The method behind the library was the immunoSEQ multiplex PCR assay. TCRdb retrieved this table from immuneACCESS and kept in-frame rearrangements only. Not all clones are present; in checked studies, unresolved V genes account for under half, and no reason is known for the remainder. This sample is represented by 60,000 to 85,000 clones; approximately 87% of them were singletons. About 3.9% of the sample lies in the top ten. The specimen comprised CD4+ or CD8+ T cells sorted from blood, sampled in a trial of the OX40 agonist ivuxolimab. Receptors originate from an adult with an advanced solid tumor such as melanoma, head and neck, liver or kidney cancer.

This clone came up once. This sequence joins TRBV14 and TRBJ2-5; 11 bases match TRBD2. The CDR3 is 17 residues long. J lost 4 bases, V lost 0 bases, and 7 bases had no gene match. Germline loops: CDR1 SGHDN, CDR2 FVKESK. In DNA, the CDR3 is TGTGCCAGCAGCCAAGAAGTAGCGGGAGGGCCCCGAGAGACCCAGTACTTC. Its protein is CASSQEVAGGPRETQYF.

This clone has only a few counts. The chain combines TRBV18 with TRBJ1-2, with D perhaps matching TRBD1 (5 bases). This CDR3 is 13 amino acids long. The germline CDR1 and CDR2 sequences are KGHSH and LQKENI. V lost 5 bases, J lost 1 base, and 8 bases lay in between. Here the CDR3 reads CASSSTDNYGYTF. The DNA of the CDR3 is TGTGCCAGCTCATCGACAGATAACTATGGCTACACCTTC.

This chain links TRBV4-1 with TRBJ1-4, with unresolved D. This CDR3 has 16 amino acids. Trimming took off 4 bases at V and 0 bases at J, with 12 bases between the two ends. In germline, CDR1 is MGHRA, CDR2 YSYEKL. CDR3 DNA sequence: TGCGCCAGCAGCCGCAAGGAACGTTCAACTAATGAAAAACTGTTTTTT. Its translation: CASSRKERSTNEKLFF.

The chain uses TRBV6-5 and TRBJ1-4; no firm D call. Trimming removed 6 bases from V and 0 bases from J, with 8 bases in between. Looked up from germline, CDR1 is MNHEY and CDR2 is SVGAGI. This CDR3 is built from 14 residues. CDR3 sequence: CASRPRSTNEKLFF. CDR3 sequence (DNA): TGTGCCAGCAGACCGCGGTCAACTAATGAAAAACTGTTTTTT.

This chain links TRBV7-3 with TRBJ1-1, with D tentatively TRBD1 (5 bases). In germline, CDR1 is SGHTA, CDR2 FQGTGA. The CDR3 consists of 14 residues. V shed 2 bases and J shed 4 bases, with 11 bases lying between them. The CDR3 protein is CASSLGGLGTEAFF. CDR3 DNA: TGTGCCAGCAGCTTAGGGGGGTTAGGCACTGAAGCTTTCTTT. Full variable domain (outside the CDR3, taken from reference TRBV7-3 and TRBJ1-1): GAGVSQTPSNKVTEKGKYVELRCDPISGHTALYWYRQSLGQGPEFLIYFQGTGAADDSGLPNDRFFAVRPEGSVSTLKIQRTERGDSAVYLCASSLGGLGTEAFFGQGTRLTVV.

The chain carries TRBV2 and TRBJ2-5; D possibly corresponds to TRBD2 (5 bases). V lost 5 bases and J lost 5, with 9 bases in between. Germline assignment: CDR1 SNHLY and CDR2 FYNNEI. This CDR3 comprises 12 residues. The CDR3 reads CASSQGGETQYF. CDR3 nucleotide sequence: TGTGCCAGCAGTCAAGGAGGCGAGACCCAGTACTTC.

This chain uses TRBV29-1 with TRBJ2-7; 8 bases align to TRBD2. This CDR3 has 15 amino acids. Germline CDR1 is SQVTM and CDR2 is ANQGSEA. The junction had 13 bases not matched to a gene; V was cut back by 5 bases and J by 4 bases. CDR3 sequence: CSVTRGAGGIYEQYF. DNA of the CDR3: TGCAGCGTTACCCGAGGGGCGGGAGGTATTTACGAGCAGTACTTC.